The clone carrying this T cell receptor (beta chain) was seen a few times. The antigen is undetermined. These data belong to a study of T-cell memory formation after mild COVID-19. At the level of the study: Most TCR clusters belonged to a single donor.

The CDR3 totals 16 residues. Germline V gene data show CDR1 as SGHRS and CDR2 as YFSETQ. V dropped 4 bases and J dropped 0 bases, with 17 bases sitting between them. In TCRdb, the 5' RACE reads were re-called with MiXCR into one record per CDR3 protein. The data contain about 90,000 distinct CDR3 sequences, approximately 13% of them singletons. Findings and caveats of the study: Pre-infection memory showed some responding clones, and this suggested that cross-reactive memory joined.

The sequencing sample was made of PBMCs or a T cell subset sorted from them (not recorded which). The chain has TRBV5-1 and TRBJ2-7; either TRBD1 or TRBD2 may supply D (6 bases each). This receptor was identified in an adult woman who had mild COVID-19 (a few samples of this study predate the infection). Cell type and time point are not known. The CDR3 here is CASSGGQGASSYEQYF. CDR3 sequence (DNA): TGCGCCAGCAGCGGGGGGCAGGGTGCAAGCTCCTACGAGCAGTACTTC.